The rows below give T cell receptor beta chains drawn from one sample of a study of metastatic and nonmetastatic thyroid tumors. TCRdb re-called clones via MiXCR from the PCR reads. Among approximately 50,000 clones listed, approximately 20% were seen once. Sequencing was performed on blood. These receptor sequences come from a female donor with papillary thyroid cancer or a benign thyroid nodule (not recorded which). Some clones in this sample may be carry-over from other donors' samples. CDR3s include the opening cysteine and the closing phenylalanine or tryptophan. A D gene is named only where the DNA matches it firmly. For some rows the clone size is stated as once, few or many, or as a class when expanded; others skip it.

TRBV5-1	TRBJ1-2	-	many	TGCGCCAGCAGCCCGTCAGCCCCAGGGTATGGCTACACCTTC	CASSPSAPGYGYTF
TRBV6-1	TRBJ2-1	TRBD2	many	TGTGCCAGCAGTGCCAGACTAGCGGGAGGCGGCAATGAGCAGTTCTTC	CASSARLAGGGNEQFF
TRBV20-1	TRBJ1-2	-	many	TGCAGTGCCTTCGGGGCGGGTTATGGCTACACCTTC	CSAFGAGYGYTF
TRBV20-1	TRBJ2-3	TRBD2	many	TGCAGTGCTAACCCCCCTAGCGGAGGGACAGATACGCAGTATTTT	CSANPPSGGTDTQYF
TRBV18	TRBJ2-3	TRBD2	many	TGTGCCAGCTCCCCTTCAAGGCGACTAGCGGCAGATACGCAGTATTTT	CASSPSRRLAADTQYF
TRBV29-1	TRBJ1-1	-	many	TGCAGCGTTGAGCGTCGGAAAGCTTTCTTT	CSVERRKAFF
TRBV6-1	TRBJ2-1	-	many	TGTGCCAGCAGTGAACCAGCGGACTCCTACAATGAGCAGTTCTTC	CASSEPADSYNEQFF
TRBV19	TRBJ2-5	-	many	TGTGCCAGTAGTATAGATCAACCTGGGCGTGGGACCCAGTACTTC	CASSIDQPGRGTQYF
TRBV4-1	TRBJ2-3	-	many	TGCGCCAGCAGCCAAGATTCGCGGTTAGATACGCAGTATTTT	CASSQDSRLDTQYF
TRBV18	TRBJ1-1	TRBD1	many	TGTGCCAGCTCACCGACTGCGGGACAGGTGAACACTGAAGCTTTCTTT	CASSPTAGQVNTEAFF
TRBV20-1	TRBJ1-1	-	many	TGCAGTGCCAAGCGGCCTGCTGGGGACACTGAAGCTTTCTTT	CSAKRPAGDTEAFF
TRBV7-3	TRBJ2-2	-	-	TGTGCCAGCAGCTTGGACGGGGACACCGGGGATCTGTTTTTT	CASSLDGDTGDLFF
TRBV18	TRBJ2-1	-	many	TGTGCCAGCCAGGACAGTAATGAGCAGTTCTTC	CASQDSNEQFF
TRBV7-2	TRBJ2-2	-	-	TGTGCCAGCAGCAAGAAAGTCACCGGGGAGCTGTTTTTT	CASSKKVTGELFF
TRBV9	TRBJ2-3	TRBD1	once	TGTGCCAGCAGTTCCCTCGTGACAGGGGGCCCAGATACGCAGTATTTT	CASSSLVTGGPDTQYF